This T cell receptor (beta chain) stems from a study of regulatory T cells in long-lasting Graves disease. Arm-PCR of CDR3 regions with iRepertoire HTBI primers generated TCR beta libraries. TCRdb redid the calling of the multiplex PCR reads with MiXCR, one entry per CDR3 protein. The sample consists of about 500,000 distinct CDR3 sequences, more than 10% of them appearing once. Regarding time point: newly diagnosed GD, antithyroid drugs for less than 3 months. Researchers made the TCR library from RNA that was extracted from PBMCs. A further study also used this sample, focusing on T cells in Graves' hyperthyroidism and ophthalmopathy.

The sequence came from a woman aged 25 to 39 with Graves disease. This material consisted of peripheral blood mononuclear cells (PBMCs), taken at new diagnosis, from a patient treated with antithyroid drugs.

CDR3 sequence: CASSESGSNTEAFF. As DNA, the CDR3 is TGTGCCAGCAGTGAATCTGGGTCAAACACTGAAGCTTTCTTT. The chain has TRBV6-1 and TRBJ1-1; D is unresolved. The CDR3 covers 14 residues. V was trimmed by 2 bases and J by 2 bases, leaving 9 bases between them. Germline CDR1 is MNHNS and CDR2 is SASEGT.